This TCR beta chain appears in the sequencing data of a study of cytomegalovirus exposure and HLA in healthy donors. Germline V gene lookup returns CDR1 SGHTA and CDR2 FQGNSA. This CDR3 has 14 residues. The ends lost 7 bases at V and 0 bases at J; junction bases unmatched: 5. The protocol was immunoSEQ multiplex PCR, while the TCRdb copy is restricted to in-frame clones and leaves out a portion. This repertoire shows around 400,000 clones, about nine tenths found once; its top ten account for around 0.8%. The chain recombines TRBV7-2 with TRBJ2-7, with 8 bases matching TRBD2. The clonotype was recovered from a woman between 18 and 29 years old in good health and CMV-seronegative. Source material: PBMCs. CDR3 sequence (DNA): TGTGCCAGCACCGCCGGGACTAGCTCCTACGAGCAGTACTTC. This sequence encodes CASTAGTSSYEQYF.